The 21 T cell receptor beta chains given below trace back to one sample, sequenced in a study of cytotoxic CD8 clonotypes in ibrutinib-treated CLL. The data were produced by immunoSEQ multiplex PCR, yet TCRdb's version contains in-frame clones alone and is incomplete. The table includes 57,000 or so clones, 50% to 60% detected once. Specimen: PBMCs, collected at disease progression, from a patient treated with ibrutinib. The receptors shown here come from a human donor with chronic lymphocytic leukemia.

This clone was observed once. V is TRBV25-1 and J is TRBJ2-1; D may be TRBD2 (6 bases). This CDR3 has 14 residues. The germline gives CDR1 MGHDK, CDR2 SYGVNS. The V end was cut by 3 bases, the J end by 7 bases, with 13 bases between. The CDR3: CASSEEGGWNEQFF. CDR3 nucleotides: TGTGCCAGCAGTGAGGAGGGCGGCTGGAATGAGCAGTTCTTC. Together with reference TRBV25-1 and TRBJ2-1, the CDR3 gives the full variable domain: EADIYQTPRYLVIGTGKKITLECSQTMGHDKMYWYQQDPGMELHLIHYSYGVNSTEKGDLSSESTVSRIRTEHFPLTLESARPSHTSQYLCASSEEGGWNEQFFGPGTRLTVL.

This sequence joins TRBV2 and TRBJ2-7; the match to TRBD1 covers 9 bases. CDR1 SNHLY and CDR2 FYNNEI come from the germline V gene. V shed 10 bases and J 1 base; nucleotides not matched to a gene: 8. CDR3 size: 14 residues. In DNA form, the CDR3 reads TGTGCCATCCTATACGGGACAGGGTCCTACGAGCAGTACTTC. Translation gives CAILYGTGSYEQYF. Supplemented by reference TRBV2 and TRBJ2-7, the full variable domain reads EPEVTQTPSHQVTQMGQEVILRCVPISNHLYFYWYRQILGQKVEFLVSFYNNEISEKSEIFDDQFSVERPDGSNFTLKIRSTKLEDSAMYFCAILYGTGSYEQYFGPGTRLTVT.

This clone was counted many times. This chain joins TRBV4-1 and TRBJ1-5; 7 bases agree with TRBD1. The CDR3 sequence is 17 residues long. V was pared by 2 bases and J by 4 bases, with 11 bases of the junction left unmatched. Germline V lookup: CDR1 MGHRA, CDR2 YSYEKL. The CDR3 coding sequence is TGCGCCAGCAGCCAATCCGTCCGACCAGGGGGTAATCAGCCCCAGCATTTT. Protein: CASSQSVRPGGNQPQHF.

There are a few counts of this clone. The chain uses TRBV4-1 and TRBJ2-3, with D perhaps TRBD2 (6 bases). This CDR3 has 13 residues. V was clipped by 2 bases and J by 6 bases, with 9 bases between them. Germline-derived CDR1 and CDR2 are MGHRA and YSYEKL. CDR3 region: CASSQLASDTQYF. DNA for the CDR3: TGCGCCAGCAGCCAACTAGCGTCTGATACGCAGTATTTT.

This clone was picked up a small number of times. V is TRBV6-1 and J is TRBJ2-1; a weak D match, TRBD2 (5 bases). Looked up from germline, CDR1 is MNHNS and CDR2 is SASEGT. The V and J ends lost 5 bases and 1 base respectively, with 12 bases between them. The CDR3 has 15 amino acids. The CDR3 region is CASSPHRGSYNEQFF. For the CDR3, the DNA is TGTGCCAGCAGTCCTCACCGAGGGTCCTACAATGAGCAGTTCTTC.

The chain is built from TRBV7-9 and TRBJ1-5, with 10 bases identical to TRBD1. CDR1 is SEHNR and CDR2 is FQNEAQ in the germline V gene (reference sequence). The CDR3 spans 16 residues. The ends lost 3 bases at V and 7 bases at J; junction bases unmatched: 9. The CDR3 coding sequence is TGTGCCAGCAGCTTTGACCCCGGGACAGGGGTGCAGCCCCAGCATTTT. Translating gives CASSFDPGTGVQPQHF. The whole variable domain, remainder taken from reference TRBV7-9 and TRBJ1-5, is DTGVSQNPRHKITKRGQNVTFRCDPISEHNRLYWYRQTLGQGPEFLTYFQNEAQLEKSRLLSDRFSAERPKGSFSTLEIQRTEQGDSAMYLCASSFDPGTGVQPQHFGDGTRLSIL.

The sample holds a few counts of this clone. The chain links TRBV25-1 to TRBJ2-3; 9 bases align to TRBD1. Trimming removed 3 bases from V and 3 bases from J; junction bases left unmatched: 7. From germline, CDR1 is MGHDK and CDR2 SYGVNS. This CDR3 region has 16 residues. The CDR3 reads CASSEGTGGWTDTQYF. For the CDR3, the DNA is TGTGCCAGCAGTGAGGGTACAGGGGGCTGGACAGATACGCAGTATTTT.

This clone was seen only a few times. The chain uses TRBV28 and TRBJ2-1; D uncertain. The V end was cut by 4 bases, the J end by 12 bases, with 10 bases between. This CDR3 contains 11 residues. Germline V gene sequence: CDR1 MDHEN, CDR2 SYDVKM. The CDR3 loop is CASSSSTAQFF. For the CDR3, the DNA is TGTGCCAGCAGTTCATCTACTGCGCAGTTCTTC.

The chain couples TRBV7-2 to TRBJ2-7, with unresolved D. The germline V and J ends were trimmed by 6 bases and 4 bases, with 7 bases remaining between them. Germline loops: CDR1 SGHTA, CDR2 FQGNSA. This CDR3 spans 11 amino acids. CDR3 nucleotides: TGTGCCAGCAGAATGGGTTACGAGCAGTACTTC. Translation: CASRMGYEQYF.

This clone occurred a few times. This chain uses TRBV27 with TRBJ2-7, with 7 nucleotides matching TRBD2. V was clipped by 3 bases and J by 11 bases; unmatched bases: 16. The CDR3 contains 15 residues. Per germline, CDR1 MNHEY and CDR2 SMNVEV (reference sequence). In DNA, the CDR3 is TGTGCCAGCAGTTTCGCGGACAACCCTACGAGCGGGAAGTACTTC. Encoded protein: CASSFADNPTSGKYF.

The V and J genes are TRBV6-5 and TRBJ2-7, with D possibly TRBD2 on 6 matching bases. V was clipped by 0 bases and J by 2 bases, with 8 bases between them. Looked up from germline, CDR1 is MNHEY and CDR2 is SVGAGI. The CDR3 consists of 14 residues. The CDR3 region has the DNA TGTGCCAGCAGTTACTCGGGAGGAACCTACGAGCAGTACTTC. Its translation: CASSYSGGTYEQYF.

The rearrangement joins TRBV5-1 to TRBJ2-3, with 8 bases identical to TRBD1. Germline loops: CDR1 SGHRS, CDR2 YFSETQ. The CDR3 extends over 18 amino acids. J was trimmed by 3 bases and V by 2 bases; bases with no gene match: 14. The CDR3 sequence: CASSLPRDRKLRTDTQYF. The CDR3 nucleotides read TGCGCCAGCAGCTTACCCCGGGACAGGAAACTGAGGACAGATACGCAGTATTTT.

The chain links TRBV29-1 to TRBJ1-4; 7 nucleotides line up with TRBD1. V shed 6 bases and J 3 bases; nucleotides not matched to a gene: 4. Germline V gene sequence: CDR1 SQVTM, CDR2 ANQGSEA. This CDR3 spans 13 amino acids. Here the CDR3 reads CSVETGPNEKLFF. CDR3 coding DNA: TGCAGCGTCGAGACAGGGCCTAATGAAAAACTGTTTTTT.

The CDR3 region is CASDAFGGYTF. For the CDR3, the DNA is TGTGCCAGCGACGCCTTCGGTGGCTACACCTTC. V and J are TRBV5-5 and TRBJ1-2, with D unclear. From germline, CDR1 is SGHKS and CDR2 YYEKEE (reference sequence). The length of the CDR3 is 11 residues. V shed 7 bases and J shed 7 bases, with 11 bases lying between them.

The chain joins TRBV19 to TRBJ1-2, with D perhaps TRBD1 (6 bases). CDR1 is LNHDA and CDR2 is SQIVND in the germline V gene (reference sequence). With 5 bases removed from V and 5 bases from J, the gap between germline ends came to 15 bases. There are 14 residues in the CDR3. The CDR3 region has the DNA TGTGCCAGTAGTTGGGGGGGCGCAGGGTATGGCTACACCTTC. It is translated as CASSWGGAGYGYTF.

The chain recombines TRBV18 with TRBJ1-5; 7 bases line up with TRBD1. The CDR3 is made up of 13 amino acids. V gave up 3 bases and J gave up 10 bases; unmatched junction bases: 6. The germline V gene encodes CDR1 KGHSH and CDR2 LQKENI. CDR3 residues: CASSPGQSDPQHF. CDR3 coding DNA: TGTGCCAGCTCACCGGGACAGTCCGATCCCCAGCATTTT.

The J gene is TRBJ2-7, the V gene TRBV21-1; TRBD1, the table's D call, was not compared with the DNA. TRBV21-1 is a listed pseudogene. CDR3 length: 17 residues. The CDR3, as DNA: TGTGCCAGCAGCACCAGCGGGCCGGGACAGGGAGTCTACGAGCAGTACTTC. Residues: CASSTSGPGQGVYEQYF.

This clone was recorded a few times. As DNA, the CDR3 is TGTGCCAGCAGCTTATCAGCTAGCGCCAGCACAGATACGCAGTATTTT. This codes for CASSLSASASTDTQYF. The chain uses TRBV7-9 and TRBJ2-3; tentative D call: TRBD2 (6 bases). There are 16 residues in the CDR3. Germline V gene data show CDR1 as SEHNR and CDR2 as FQNEAQ (reference sequence). Trimming took off 2 bases at V and 0 bases at J, with 12 bases between the two ends.

This clone was detected only a few times. The chain is built from TRBV7-2 and TRBJ2-5; tentatively, D is TRBD1 (6 bases). Germline V CDR1 and CDR2: SGHTA, FQGNSA. CDR3 length equals 14 residues. The V and J ends lost 2 bases and 4 bases respectively, with 11 bases between them. The CDR3 DNA reads TGTGCCAGCAGCTTAACAGGGACCTCAGAGACCCAGTACTTC. Translated: CASSLTGTSETQYF.

This chain connects TRBV5-4 to TRBJ2-5; D unclear. Germline V gene sequence: CDR1 SGHNT, CDR2 YYREEE (reference sequence). This CDR3 has 12 amino acids. V was trimmed by 4 bases and J by 2 bases, leaving 6 bases between them. The CDR3: CASSRTQETQYF. CDR3 in DNA: TGTGCCAGCAGCCGAACTCAAGAGACCCAGTACTTC.

The CDR3 protein is CASSYGSGRGYEQYF. Written as DNA, the CDR3 is TGTGCCAGCAGTTATGGTAGCGGGAGAGGTTACGAGCAGTACTTC. This chain joins TRBV6-5 and TRBJ2-7, with 9 bases identical to TRBD2. The germline CDR1 and CDR2 sequences are MNHEY and SVGAGI. The V segment lost 3 bases and the J segment 4 bases; nucleotides outside the gene matches: 7. The CDR3 sequence is 15 residues long.